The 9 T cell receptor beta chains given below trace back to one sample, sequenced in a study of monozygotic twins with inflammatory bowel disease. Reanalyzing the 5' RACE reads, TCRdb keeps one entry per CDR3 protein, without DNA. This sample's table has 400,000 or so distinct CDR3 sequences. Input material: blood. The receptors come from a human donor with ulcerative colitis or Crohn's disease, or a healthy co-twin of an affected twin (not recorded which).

CDR3 amino acids: CASSLDRVGYTEAFF. This chain links TRBV28 with TRBJ1-1; TCRdb returns TRBD1, unconfirmable since there is no DNA. The CDR3 spans 15 residues. Germline V gene sequence: CDR1 MDHEN, CDR2 SYDVKM.

The CDR3 sequence is CASSLFFEPNEQFF. The rearrangement links TRBV5-6 to TRBJ2-1. The CDR3 length is 14 residues. CDR1 SGHDT and CDR2 YYEEEE come from the germline V gene.

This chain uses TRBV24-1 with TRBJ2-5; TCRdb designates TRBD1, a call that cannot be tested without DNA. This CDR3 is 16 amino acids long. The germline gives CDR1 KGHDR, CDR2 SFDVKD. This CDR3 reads CATSDPRGFRGETQYF.

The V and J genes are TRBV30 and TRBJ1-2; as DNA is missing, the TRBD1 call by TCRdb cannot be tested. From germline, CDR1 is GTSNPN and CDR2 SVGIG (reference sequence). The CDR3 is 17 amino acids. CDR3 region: CAWSASQGLALYYGYTF.

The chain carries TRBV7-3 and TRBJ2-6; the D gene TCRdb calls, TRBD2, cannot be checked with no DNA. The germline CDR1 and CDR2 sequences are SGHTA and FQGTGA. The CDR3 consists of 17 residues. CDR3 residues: CASSLRGGSSGANVLTF.

This chain's CDR3 is CASSLHRVGTEAFF. This rearrangement joins TRBV7-8 to TRBJ1-1; the TRBD1 assignment by TCRdb is unverifiable without DNA. The germline CDR1 and CDR2 sequences are SGHVS and FQNEAQ. CDR3 length equals 14 residues.

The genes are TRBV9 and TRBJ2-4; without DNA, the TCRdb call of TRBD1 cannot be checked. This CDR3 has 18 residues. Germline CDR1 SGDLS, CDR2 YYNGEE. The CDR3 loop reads CASSVADETGPSKNIQYF.

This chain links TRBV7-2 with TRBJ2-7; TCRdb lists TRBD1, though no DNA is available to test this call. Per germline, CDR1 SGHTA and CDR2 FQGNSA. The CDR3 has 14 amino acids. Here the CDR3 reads CASSGQTGGYEQYF. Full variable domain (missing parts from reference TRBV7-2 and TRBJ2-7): GAGVSQSPSNKVTEKGKDVELRCDPISGHTALYWYRQSLGQGLEFLIYFQGNSAPDKSGLPSDRFSAERTGGSVSTLTIQRTQQEDSAVYLCASSGQTGGYEQYFGPGTRLTVT.

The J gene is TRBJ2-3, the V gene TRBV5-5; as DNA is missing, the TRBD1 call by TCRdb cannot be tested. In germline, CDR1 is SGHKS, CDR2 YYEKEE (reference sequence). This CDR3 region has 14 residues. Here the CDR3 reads CASAAGLSPGTQYF.